The rows below give T cell receptor beta chains drawn from one sample of a study of T cell repertoires in cytomegalovirus infection. TCRdb called the reads again in MiXCR, with one record for every CDR3 protein. The top ten hold 30% to 40% of the sample, which has more than 150,000 distinct CDR3 sequences, approximately 28% seen once. The sample consisted of PBMCs. These receptors were taken from a human donor in good health (CMV status not recorded). Some clones in this sample may be carry-over from other donors' samples. The CDR3 runs from the conserved cysteine through the conserved F or W. A D gene is named only where the DNA matches it firmly. A row's size may be missing; if present it is once, few, many or a size class.

D gene: NA
clone size: NA
V gene: TRBV11-2
CDR3 length: 15
J gene: TRBJ2-1
CDR3 protein: CASSQGLHPYNEQFF
CDR3 DNA: TGTGCCAGCAGCCAAGGACTCCACCCCTACAATGAGCAGTTCTTC

D gene: NA
clone size: NA
V gene: TRBV5-6
CDR3 length: 14
J gene: TRBJ2-7
CDR3 protein: CASSSGTASYEQYF
CDR3 DNA: TGTGCCAGCAGCTCCGGGACCGCTTCCTACGAGCAGTACTTC

D gene: NA
clone size: NA
V gene: TRBV3-1
CDR3 length: 15
J gene: TRBJ1-5
CDR3 protein: CASSHAGDGNQPQHF
CDR3 DNA: TGTGCCAGCAGCCATGCCGGGGATGGCAATCAGCCCCAGCATTTT

D gene: NA
clone size: NA
V gene: TRBV7-2
CDR3 length: 15
J gene: TRBJ2-2
CDR3 protein: CASNRARGDSGELFF
CDR3 DNA: TGTGCCAGCAATAGGGCCAGGGGGGACTCCGGGGAGCTGTTTTTT

D gene: TRBD1
clone size: few
V gene: TRBV30
CDR3 length: 14
J gene: TRBJ2-7
CDR3 protein: CATPMTGSSYEQYF
CDR3 DNA: TGTGCCACCCCGATGACAGGGAGCTCCTACGAGCAGTACTTC

D gene: NA
clone size: NA
V gene: TRBV20-1
CDR3 length: 11
J gene: TRBJ1-1
CDR3 protein: CSASDGGEAFF
CDR3 DNA: TGCAGTGCCTCAGATGGGGGGGAGGCTTTCTTT

D gene: NA
clone size: NA
V gene: TRBV5-1
CDR3 length: 14
J gene: TRBJ1-1
CDR3 protein: CASSPQPTRLEAFF
CDR3 DNA: TGCGCCAGCAGCCCCCAACCTACACGACTTGAAGCTTTCTTT

D gene: NA
clone size: few
V gene: TRBV20-1
CDR3 length: 15
J gene: TRBJ1-2
CDR3 protein: CSAANSFRDMKEYTF
CDR3 DNA: TGCAGTGCCGCAAATTCCTTCCGGGACATGAAGGAATACACCTTC

D gene: TRBD1
clone size: few
V gene: TRBV6-5
CDR3 length: 15
J gene: TRBJ2-2
CDR3 protein: CASSYTTGEDGELFF
CDR3 DNA: TGTGCCAGCAGTTACACAACAGGGGAAGACGGGGAGCTGTTTTTT

D gene: NA
clone size: many
V gene: TRBV7-2
CDR3 length: 17
J gene: TRBJ1-1
CDR3 protein: CASSLARWDYLNTEAFF
CDR3 DNA: TGTGCCAGCAGCTTAGCGCGATGGGACTACTTGAACACTGAAGCTTTCTTT

D gene: NA
clone size: few
V gene: TRBV6-2/TRBV6-3
CDR3 length: 12
J gene: TRBJ1-1
CDR3 protein: CASSDPTTEAFF
CDR3 DNA: TGTGCCAGCAGTGACCCGACAACTGAAGCTTTCTTT

D gene: NA
clone size: NA
V gene: TRBV2
CDR3 length: 13
J gene: TRBJ1-2
CDR3 protein: CASSDIRGGGYTF
CDR3 DNA: TGTGCCAGCAGTGATATAAGAGGGGGTGGCTACACCTTC

D gene: TRBD1
clone size: few
V gene: TRBV4-1
CDR3 length: 16
J gene: TRBJ2-1
CDR3 protein: CASSQLTGDLYNEQFF
CDR3 DNA: TGCGCCAGCAGCCAGCTTACAGGGGATCTGTACAATGAGCAGTTCTTC

D gene: NA
clone size: NA
V gene: TRBV5-5
CDR3 length: 15
J gene: TRBJ2-7
CDR3 protein: CASSLGSTIRDEQYF
CDR3 DNA: TGTGCCAGCAGCTTGGGTTCCACCATCCGGGACGAGCAGTACTTC

D gene: NA
clone size: many
V gene: TRBV7-2
CDR3 length: 14
J gene: TRBJ1-5
CDR3 protein: CASSLAGGNQPQHF
CDR3 DNA: TGTGCCAGCAGCTTAGCAGGGGGAAACCAGCCCCAGCATTTT

D gene: TRBD1
clone size: few
V gene: TRBV9
CDR3 length: 17
J gene: TRBJ2-2
CDR3 protein: CASSAGTGGKGTGELFF
CDR3 DNA: TGTGCCAGCAGCGCCGGGACAGGGGGAAAGGGCACCGGGGAGCTGTTTTTT

D gene: TRBD2
clone size: few
V gene: TRBV6-4
CDR3 length: 15
J gene: TRBJ2-1
CDR3 protein: CASSVAAGGHTPQFF
CDR3 DNA: TGTGCCAGCAGTGTTGCAGCGGGGGGGCATACTCCGCAGTTCTTC

D gene: NA
clone size: many
V gene: TRBV12-3/TRBV12-4
CDR3 length: 14
J gene: TRBJ2-3
CDR3 protein: CASSFSGGTDTQYF
CDR3 DNA: TGTGCCAGCAGTTTTAGTGGGGGCACAGATACGCAGTATTTT

D gene: TRBD2
clone size: many
V gene: TRBV19
CDR3 length: 16
J gene: TRBJ2-7
CDR3 protein: CASSMARSGGLYEQYF
CDR3 DNA: TGTGCCAGTAGTATGGCCAGAAGCGGGGGACTCTACGAGCAGTACTTC

D gene: NA
clone size: NA
V gene: TRBV10-3
CDR3 length: 13
J gene: TRBJ1-2
CDR3 protein: CAISEPSESGYTF
CDR3 DNA: TGTGCCATCAGTGAGCCGTCTGAGTCTGGCTACACCTTC

D gene: TRBD2
clone size: few
V gene: TRBV5-4
CDR3 length: 15
J gene: TRBJ2-1
CDR3 protein: CASSLRGGAFNEQFF
CDR3 DNA: TGTGCCAGCAGCTTGCGCGGGGGGGCATTCAATGAGCAGTTCTTC

D gene: TRBD2
clone size: many
V gene: TRBV7-2
CDR3 length: 18
J gene: TRBJ2-4
CDR3 protein: CASSPGLAGVLAKNIQYF
CDR3 DNA: TGTGCCAGCAGCCCGGGACTAGCGGGGGTCCTAGCCAAAAACATTCAGTACTTC

D gene: NA
clone size: NA
V gene: TRBV4-1
CDR3 length: 14
J gene: TRBJ1-5
CDR3 protein: CASSQDPSNQPQHF
CDR3 DNA: TGCGCCAGCAGCCAAGACCCTAGCAATCAGCCCCAGCATTTT

D gene: NA
clone size: NA
V gene: TRBV20-1
CDR3 length: 16
J gene: TRBJ1-4
CDR3 protein: CSARDLKQVLNEKLFF
CDR3 DNA: TGCAGTGCTAGAGATCTCAAACAGGTTCTTAATGAAAAACTGTTTTTT

D gene: TRBD1
clone size: NA
V gene: TRBV19
CDR3 length: 13
J gene: TRBJ1-2
CDR3 protein: CASSPQGADGYTF
CDR3 DNA: TGTGCCAGTAGTCCACAGGGGGCTGATGGCTACACCTTC

D gene: NA
clone size: many
V gene: TRBV7-2
CDR3 length: 14
J gene: TRBJ2-7
CDR3 protein: CASSLGGALAGQYF
CDR3 DNA: TGTGCCAGCAGCTTAGGGGGCGCGCTGGCAGGGCAGTACTTC

D gene: NA
clone size: few
V gene: TRBV7-8
CDR3 length: 15
J gene: TRBJ2-2
CDR3 protein: CASSYRGSNTGELFF
CDR3 DNA: TGTGCCAGCAGCTATAGGGGTTCGAACACCGGGGAGCTGTTTTTT

D gene: NA
clone size: few
V gene: TRBV12-3/TRBV12-4
CDR3 length: 14
J gene: TRBJ1-4
CDR3 protein: CASSRTSRVEKLFF
CDR3 DNA: TGTGCCAGCAGCCGGACATCCCGGGTCGAAAAACTGTTTTTT

D gene: TRBD2
clone size: many
V gene: TRBV20-1
CDR3 length: 14
J gene: TRBJ2-7
CDR3 protein: CSARDRLAVYEQYF
CDR3 DNA: TGCAGTGCTAGAGATCGTCTAGCGGTCTACGAGCAGTACTTC

D gene: NA
clone size: few
V gene: TRBV25-1
CDR3 length: 12
J gene: TRBJ1-2
CDR3 protein: CASSELRYGYTF
CDR3 DNA: TGTGCCAGCAGTGAACTGAGATATGGCTACACCTTC

D gene: NA
clone size: few
V gene: TRBV7-2
CDR3 length: 12
J gene: TRBJ2-1
CDR3 protein: CASSSPADEQFF
CDR3 DNA: TGTGCCAGCAGCTCCCCAGCCGATGAGCAGTTCTTC

D gene: NA
clone size: NA
V gene: TRBV5-4
CDR3 length: 15
J gene: TRBJ2-1
CDR3 protein: CASNFPTGAPNEQFF
CDR3 DNA: TGTGCCAGCAACTTCCCGACAGGTGCCCCGAATGAGCAGTTCTTC

D gene: TRBD1
clone size: many
V gene: TRBV7-2
CDR3 length: 20
J gene: TRBJ1-2
CDR3 protein: CASSLRPQGRTSLRPYGYTF
CDR3 DNA: TGTGCCAGCAGCTTACGACCACAGGGGAGGACCTCGCTACGACCCTATGGCTACACCTTC

D gene: NA
clone size: many
V gene: TRBV7-8
CDR3 length: 14
J gene: TRBJ1-1
CDR3 protein: CASSLSGGNTEAFF
CDR3 DNA: TGTGCCAGCAGCTTAAGTGGGGGGAACACTGAAGCTTTCTTT

D gene: TRBD2
clone size: NA
V gene: TRBV14
CDR3 length: 17
J gene: TRBJ2-7
CDR3 protein: CASSQGNLLRGTYEQYF
CDR3 DNA: TGTGCCAGCAGCCAAGGAAATTTGTTGCGGGGGACCTACGAGCAGTACTTC

D gene: NA
clone size: NA
V gene: TRBV4-1
CDR3 length: 15
J gene: TRBJ1-5
CDR3 protein: CASSQDGGLLQAQHF
CDR3 DNA: TGCGCCAGCAGCCAAGATGGGGGCCTTCTACAGGCCCAGCATTTT

D gene: NA
clone size: NA
V gene: TRBV2
CDR3 length: 13
J gene: TRBJ2-1
CDR3 protein: CASTIGPNNEQFF
CDR3 DNA: TGTGCCAGCACCATAGGACCAAACAATGAGCAGTTCTTC

D gene: NA
clone size: few
V gene: TRBV4-2
CDR3 length: 15
J gene: TRBJ2-1
CDR3 protein: CASSRQRGVYNEQFF
CDR3 DNA: TGTGCCAGCAGCCGACAGAGGGGGGTCTACAATGAGCAGTTCTTC

D gene: TRBD2
clone size: few
V gene: TRBV6-2/TRBV6-3
CDR3 length: 18
J gene: TRBJ2-2
CDR3 protein: CASSSLSRLAGGRRELFF
CDR3 DNA: TGTGCCAGCAGCTCCCTTTCCCGACTAGCGGGGGGCAGACGGGAGCTGTTTTTT

D gene: NA
clone size: few
V gene: TRBV7-6
CDR3 length: 16
J gene: TRBJ2-5
CDR3 protein: CASSLPWGAGQETQYF
CDR3 DNA: TGTGCCAGCAGCTTGCCGTGGGGGGCGGGCCAAGAGACCCAGTACTTC

D gene: NA
clone size: many
V gene: TRBV4-1
CDR3 length: 14
J gene: TRBJ2-7
CDR3 protein: CASSQGDSLYEQYF
CDR3 DNA: TGCGCCAGCAGCCAAGGAGACTCGTTATACGAGCAGTACTTC

D gene: NA
clone size: NA
V gene: TRBV29-1
CDR3 length: 13
J gene: TRBJ1-1
CDR3 protein: CSARDTPNTEAFF
CDR3 DNA: TGCAGCGCCAGGGACACACCCAACACTGAAGCTTTCTTT

D gene: NA
clone size: few
V gene: TRBV19
CDR3 length: 15
J gene: TRBJ2-1
CDR3 protein: CASSITDQSYNEQFF
CDR3 DNA: TGTGCCAGTAGTATAACAGATCAAAGCTACAATGAGCAGTTCTTC

D gene: NA
clone size: NA
V gene: TRBV5-1
CDR3 length: 15
J gene: TRBJ1-1
CDR3 protein: CASKPTGGLNTEAFF
CDR3 DNA: TGCGCCAGCAAACCAACCGGGGGGCTGAACACTGAAGCTTTCTTT

D gene: NA
clone size: few
V gene: TRBV4-1
CDR3 length: 15
J gene: TRBJ1-1
CDR3 protein: CASSPPRGLGTEAFF
CDR3 DNA: TGCGCCAGCAGCCCCCCCAGGGGCCTGGGGACTGAAGCTTTCTTT

D gene: NA
clone size: few
V gene: TRBV20-1
CDR3 length: 12
J gene: TRBJ2-4
CDR3 protein: CSARDQPNIQYF
CDR3 DNA: TGCAGTGCTAGAGATCAGCCAAACATTCAGTACTTC

D gene: TRBD1
clone size: NA
V gene: TRBV6-2/TRBV6-3
CDR3 length: 12
J gene: TRBJ1-1
CDR3 protein: CASRTGTARAFF
CDR3 DNA: TGTGCCAGCAGGACCGGGACAGCCCGGGCTTTCTTT

D gene: TRBD2
clone size: few
V gene: TRBV7-2
CDR3 length: 14
J gene: TRBJ2-5
CDR3 protein: CASSPTSVLETQYF
CDR3 DNA: TGTGCCAGCAGCCCCACTAGCGTACTAGAGACCCAGTACTTC

D gene: TRBD1
clone size: NA
V gene: TRBV12-3/TRBV12-4
CDR3 length: 14
J gene: TRBJ2-7
CDR3 protein: CASSPGQGAEEQYF
CDR3 DNA: TGTGCCAGCAGTCCGGGACAGGGGGCAGAAGAGCAGTACTTC

D gene: NA
clone size: many
V gene: TRBV7-2
CDR3 length: 15
J gene: TRBJ1-1
CDR3 protein: CASSPYIGVKAEAFF
CDR3 DNA: TGTGCCAGCAGCCCGTACATTGGAGTGAAAGCTGAAGCTTTCTTT

D gene: TRBD2
clone size: few
V gene: TRBV13
CDR3 length: 17
J gene: TRBJ2-5
CDR3 protein: CASSSLTSGGLQETQYF
CDR3 DNA: TGTGCCAGCAGCTCGTTGACTAGCGGGGGGTTACAAGAGACCCAGTACTTC

D gene: NA
clone size: few
V gene: TRBV12-3/TRBV12-4
CDR3 length: 12
J gene: TRBJ2-1
CDR3 protein: CASSFLLGQQFF
CDR3 DNA: TGTGCCAGCAGTTTCCTGTTGGGACAGCAGTTCTTC

D gene: TRBD1
clone size: few
V gene: TRBV20-1
CDR3 length: 13
J gene: TRBJ1-1
CDR3 protein: CSAPGQGGTEAFF
CDR3 DNA: TGCAGTGCCCCGGGACAGGGAGGCACTGAAGCTTTCTTT